This passage covers 21 T cell receptor beta chains from one sample sequenced in a study of graft-versus-host responses after intestinal transplantation. Some clones are missing from TCRdb's copy, which holds only in-frame ones; the method was immunoSEQ multiplex PCR. This sample carries 40,000 to 45,000 clones, less than 95% of them seen once, and the ten largest clones take 2.3%. This specimen was PBMCs, taken approximately 310 days after intestinal transplant. All receptors come from a human patient who received an intestinal transplant, so some T cells may come from the graft donor.

The CDR3 here is CASSPRADNEKLFF. The CDR3 DNA reads TGCGCCAGCAGCCCTCGGGCGGATAATGAAAAACTGTTTTTT. The chain combines TRBV5-1 with TRBJ1-4; D gene uncertain. The CDR3 contains 14 residues. Germline-derived CDR1 and CDR2 are SGHRS and YFSETQ. The V and J ends lost 4 bases and 4 bases respectively, with 11 bases between them. The variable domain in full, completed from reference TRBV5-1 and TRBJ1-4, reads KAGVTQTPRYLIKTRGQQVTLSCSPISGHRSVSWYQQTPGQGLQFLFEYFSETQRNKGNFPGRFSGRQFSNSRSEMNVSTLELGDSALYLCASSPRADNEKLFFGSGTQLSVL.

This clone was found a few times. The chain uses TRBV20-1 and TRBJ2-1; the D gene is possibly TRBD2 (5 bases). Germline assignment: CDR1 DFQATT and CDR2 SNEGSKA (reference sequence). V shed 2 bases and J shed 9 bases, with 8 bases lying between them. The CDR3 spans 11 residues. CDR3 DNA sequence: TGCAGTGCTAGACGCACTAGTGAGCAGTTCTTC. Residues: CSARRTSEQFF.

The gene calls are TRBV7-3 and TRBJ2-2; weak D call: TRBD2 (6 bases). The CDR3 spans 16 residues. V was shortened by 1 base and J by 2 bases, with 11 bases between the two germline ends. CDR1 and CDR2 (germline): SGHTA, FQGTGA. CDR3 nucleotide sequence: TGTGCCAGCAGCTTAAGGGGCGGGATTAACACCGGGGAGCTGTTTTTT. Amino acid sequence: CASSLRGGINTGELFF.

The chain carries TRBV2 and TRBJ1-6; D perhaps matches TRBD1 (5 bases). Trimming removed 5 bases from V and 8 bases from J, with 16 bases in between. The germline V gene has CDR1 SNHLY and CDR2 FYNNEI. The CDR3 runs to 15 residues. CDR3 bases: TGTGCCAGCAGTCTAGCAGCAGGGAAGGATTCACCCCTCCACTTT. This encodes CASSLAAGKDSPLHF.

J is TRBJ1-6 and V is TRBV19; D remains unclear. CDR3 length equals 14 residues. CDR1 LNHDA and CDR2 SQIVND come from the germline V gene (reference sequence). Trimming left V 9 bases short and J 6 bases short, with 15 bases between. The CDR3 DNA reads as TGTGCCAGCCGCCGAGGGTCAGGTAATTCACCCCTCCACTTT. This sequence encodes CASRRGSGNSPLHF.

V gene TRBV6-5 combines with J gene TRBJ2-4; D is unclear. Germline CDR1 MNHEY, CDR2 SVGAGI. The CDR3 is 15 residues long. V lost 0 bases and J lost 0, with 6 bases in between. The DNA of the CDR3 is TGTGCCAGCAGTTACTCAGAGTTAGCCAAAAACATTCAGTACTTC. Protein: CASSYSELAKNIQYF.

V and J are TRBV9 and TRBJ2-7; no clear D. Trimming shortened V by 3 bases and J by 4 bases, and 17 bases separated the two germline ends. The CDR3 loop spans 15 amino acids. Germline loops: CDR1 SGDLS, CDR2 YYNGEE. The CDR3 region is CASSGLPGLGYEQYF. CDR3 sequence (DNA): TGTGCCAGCAGCGGACTCCCGGGCCTGGGGTACGAGCAGTACTTC.

The V and J genes are TRBV6-5 and TRBJ2-7; 8 bases are a match to TRBD2. The germline gives CDR1 MNHEY, CDR2 SVGAGI. The CDR3 spans 14 residues. J lost 6 bases, V lost 5 bases, and 9 bases had no gene match. The CDR3 spells CASSEGGRSGEQYF. In DNA, the CDR3 is TGTGCCAGCAGTGAGGGCGGGAGGTCGGGCGAGCAGTACTTC.

The chain has TRBV2 and TRBJ2-7, with 9 bases matching TRBD1. This CDR3 comprises 16 residues. Germline values: CDR1 SNHLY, CDR2 FYNNEI. V dropped 6 bases and J dropped 6; count of bases not matched to a gene: 15. The CDR3, as DNA: TGTGCCAGCAGATCCGTGACAGGGGGGGGACCGGGCGAGCAGTACTTC. It codes for CASRSVTGGGPGEQYF.

The CDR3 DNA reads as TGTGCCAGCAGTGAGGGACAGGGGGCTTCGGAGACCCAGTACTTC. This sequence encodes CASSEGQGASETQYF. This chain links TRBV6-6 with TRBJ2-5; 12 nucleotides match TRBD1. Germline CDR1 reads MNHNY; CDR2 reads SVGAGI (reference sequence). The CDR3 loop spans 15 amino acids. V dropped 5 bases and J dropped 5; count of bases not matched to a gene: 6.

The chain joins TRBV9 to TRBJ2-3; D gene ambiguous. V lost 1 base, J lost 4 bases, and 10 bases lay in between. The CDR3 is 14 amino acids. Per germline, CDR1 SGDLS and CDR2 YYNGEE. Written as DNA, the CDR3 is TGTGCCAGCAGCGTAAAGGGTGGGGCAGATACGCAGTATTTT. This sequence encodes CASSVKGGADTQYF.

This clone was detected only once. The DNA of the CDR3 is TGTGCCAGCAGTGACAGGGCGGACACCGGGGAGCTGTTTTTT. This encodes CASSDRADTGELFF. The chain employs TRBV6-5 and TRBJ2-2; TRBD1 agrees at 7 bases. The CDR3 totals 14 residues. The germline V gene encodes CDR1 MNHEY and CDR2 SVGAGI. The ends lost 5 bases at V and 3 bases at J; junction bases unmatched: 3.

The chain joins TRBV28 to TRBJ2-7; TRBD1 is a possible D gene (6 bases). V was pared by 3 bases and J by 1 base, with 10 bases between. The CDR3 has 14 residues. Looked up from germline, CDR1 is MDHEN and CDR2 is SYDVKM. Written as DNA, the CDR3 is TGTGCCAGCAGTTTCGAGGGGGAATCCTACGAGCAGTACTTC. Translated: CASSFEGESYEQYF.

The rearrangement links TRBV28 to TRBJ1-6; D gene ambiguous. The germline V gene has CDR1 MDHEN and CDR2 SYDVKM. This CDR3 is built from 12 residues. V was trimmed by 0 bases and J by 7 bases, leaving 1 base between them. CDR3 sequence reads: CASSLWNSPLHF. The CDR3 nucleotides read TGTGCCAGCAGTTTATGGAATTCACCCCTCCACTTT.

The CDR3 bases are TGTGCCAGCAGTTGGGACAGGCTGGAAGCCAATGAGCAGTTCTTC. This sequence encodes CASSWDRLEANEQFF. This chain connects TRBV27 to TRBJ2-1; 8 bases are shared with TRBD1. Per germline, CDR1 MNHEY and CDR2 SMNVEV (reference sequence). The CDR3 has 15 amino acids. J gave up 6 bases and V 4 bases, and 8 bases lay outside the gene matches.

V usage is TRBV5-1 and J usage is TRBJ1-2; TRBD1 might be the D (5 bases). This CDR3 is 16 amino acids long. V lost 4 bases and J 3 bases, leaving 19 bases between the germline ends. Germline lookup yields CDR1 SGHRS and CDR2 YFSETQ. This chain's CDR3 is CASSGNPGMGDYGYTF. CDR3 DNA: TGCGCCAGCAGCGGGAATCCAGGGATGGGCGACTATGGCTACACCTTC.

The V call is TRBV4-1, the J call TRBJ1-1; D unclear. Trimming took 0 bases from V and 5 from J, leaving 13 bases between them. The CDR3 is 15 residues long. In germline, CDR1 is MGHRA, CDR2 YSYEKL. CDR3 loop: CASSQDWGPKTEAFF. In DNA, the CDR3 is TGCGCCAGCAGCCAAGATTGGGGTCCTAAAACTGAAGCTTTCTTT.

This clone has a single count. This chain joins TRBV11-3 and TRBJ2-2; the match to TRBD2 covers 7 bases. Per germline, CDR1 SGHNT and CDR2 YENEEA. CDR3 size: 14 residues. The junction had 5 bases not matched to a gene; V was cut back by 3 bases and J by 7 bases. This chain's CDR3 is CASSLGGPDGELFF. The CDR3 DNA follows: TGTGCCAGCAGCTTGGGAGGGCCTGACGGGGAGCTGTTTTTT.

Details on this clone: One junction end does not reproduce the germline sequence, and a read error may be involved. The chain links TRBV11-2 to TRBJ2-7; no clear D. Per the germline V gene, CDR1 is SGHAT and CDR2 is FQNNGV. There are 11 residues in the CDR3. CDR3 sequence (DNA): TGCGCCAGCAGCCACTCCTGCGAGCAGTACTTC. This gives the protein CASSHSCEQYF. Based on the CDR3 plus reference TRBV11-2 and TRBJ2-7, the full variable domain is EAGVAQSPRYKIIEKRQSVAFWCNPISGHATLYWYQQILGQGPKLLIQFQNNGVVDDSQLPKDRFSAERLKGVDSTLKIQPAKLEDSAVYLCASSHSCEQYFGPGTRLTVT.

V is TRBV18 and J is TRBJ2-7, with D possibly matching TRBD2 (5 bases). Trimming left V 2 bases short and J 5 bases short, with 25 bases between. Germline assignment: CDR1 KGHSH and CDR2 LQKENI. CDR3 length: 18 amino acids. Here the CDR3 reads CASSPYNTFVIDGDEQYF. Here the CDR3 DNA reads TGTGCCAGCTCACCATATAATACCTTCGTGATCGACGGGGACGAGCAGTACTTC.

V usage is TRBV30 and J usage is TRBJ2-7; the match to TRBD1 covers 9 bases. CDR1 is GTSNPN, CDR2 SVGIG, per germline (reference sequence). With V trimmed by 1 base and J by 5 bases, 3 bases remained unmatched. The CDR3 extends over 13 amino acids. DNA of the CDR3: TGTGCCTGGAGTGAGACAGGGGGAGACGAGCAGTACTTC. Its protein is CAWSETGGDEQYF.